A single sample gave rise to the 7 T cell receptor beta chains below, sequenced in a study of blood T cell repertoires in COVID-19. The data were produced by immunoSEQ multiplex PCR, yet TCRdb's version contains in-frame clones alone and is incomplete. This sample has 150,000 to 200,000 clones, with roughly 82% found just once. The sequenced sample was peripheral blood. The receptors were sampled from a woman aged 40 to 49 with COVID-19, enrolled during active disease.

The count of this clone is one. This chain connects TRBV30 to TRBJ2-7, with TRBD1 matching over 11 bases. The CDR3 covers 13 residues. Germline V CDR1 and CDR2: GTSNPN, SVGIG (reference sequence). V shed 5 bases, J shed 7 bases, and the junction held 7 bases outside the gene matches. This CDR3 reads CAWGTGGPSEQYF. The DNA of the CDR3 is TGTGCCTGGGGGACAGGGGGTCCTTCTGAGCAGTACTTC.

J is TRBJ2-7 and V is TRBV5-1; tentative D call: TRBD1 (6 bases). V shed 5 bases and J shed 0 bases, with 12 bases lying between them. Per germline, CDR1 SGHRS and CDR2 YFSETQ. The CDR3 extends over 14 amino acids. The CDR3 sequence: CASRGTPSSYEQYF. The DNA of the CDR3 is TGCGCCAGCAGAGGGACACCGAGCTCCTACGAGCAGTACTTC.

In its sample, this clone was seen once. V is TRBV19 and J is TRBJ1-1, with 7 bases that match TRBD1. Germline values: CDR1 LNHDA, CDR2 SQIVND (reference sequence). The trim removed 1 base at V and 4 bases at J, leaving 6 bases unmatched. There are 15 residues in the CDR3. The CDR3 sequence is CASSIGLRGSTEAFF. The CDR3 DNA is TGTGCCAGTAGTATAGGCCTCAGGGGGTCCACTGAAGCTTTCTTT.

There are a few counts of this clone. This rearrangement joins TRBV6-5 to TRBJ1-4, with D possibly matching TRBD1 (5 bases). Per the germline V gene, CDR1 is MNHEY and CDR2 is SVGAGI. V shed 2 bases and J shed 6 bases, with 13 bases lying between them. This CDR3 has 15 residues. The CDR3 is CASSYRGGGDEKLFF. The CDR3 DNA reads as TGTGCCAGCAGTTACCGGGGGGGAGGAGATGAAAAACTGTTTTTT.

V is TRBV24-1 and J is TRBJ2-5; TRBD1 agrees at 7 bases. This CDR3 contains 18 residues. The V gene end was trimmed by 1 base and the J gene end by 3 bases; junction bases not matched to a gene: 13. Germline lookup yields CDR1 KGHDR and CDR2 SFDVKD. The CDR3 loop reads CATSDFAGWTGKKETQYF. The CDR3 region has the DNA TGTGCCACCAGTGATTTTGCGGGCTGGACAGGCAAGAAAGAGACCCAGTACTTC.

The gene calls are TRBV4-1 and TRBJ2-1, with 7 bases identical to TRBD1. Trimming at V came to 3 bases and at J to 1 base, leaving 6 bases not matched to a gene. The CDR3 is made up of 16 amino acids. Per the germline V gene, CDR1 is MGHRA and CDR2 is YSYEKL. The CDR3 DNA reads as TGCGCCAGCAGCCAGAGACGACAGGGTTCCTACAATGAGCAGTTCTTC. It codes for CASSQRRQGSYNEQFF.

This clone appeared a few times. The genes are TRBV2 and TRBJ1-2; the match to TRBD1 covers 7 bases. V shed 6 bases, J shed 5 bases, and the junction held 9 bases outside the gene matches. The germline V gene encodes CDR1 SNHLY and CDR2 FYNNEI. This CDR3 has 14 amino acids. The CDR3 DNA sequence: TGTGCCAGCAGAGCCGGGACAGCGCCTTATGGCTACACCTTC. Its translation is CASRAGTAPYGYTF.